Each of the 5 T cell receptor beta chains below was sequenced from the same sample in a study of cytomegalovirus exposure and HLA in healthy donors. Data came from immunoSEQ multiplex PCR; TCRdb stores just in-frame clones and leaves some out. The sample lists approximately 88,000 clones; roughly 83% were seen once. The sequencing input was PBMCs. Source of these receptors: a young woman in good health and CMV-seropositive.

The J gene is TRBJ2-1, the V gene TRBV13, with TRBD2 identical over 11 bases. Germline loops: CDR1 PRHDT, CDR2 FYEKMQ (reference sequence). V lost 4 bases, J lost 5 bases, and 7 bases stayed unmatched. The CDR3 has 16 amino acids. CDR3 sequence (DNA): TGTGCCAGCAGCTACGGAGCTAGCGGGGGGAACAATGAGCAGTTCTTC. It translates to CASSYGASGGNNEQFF.

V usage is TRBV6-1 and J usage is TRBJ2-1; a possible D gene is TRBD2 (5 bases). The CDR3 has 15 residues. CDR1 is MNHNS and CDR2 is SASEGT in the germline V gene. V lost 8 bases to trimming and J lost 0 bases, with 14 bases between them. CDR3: CASLEPGSSYNEQFF. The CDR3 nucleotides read TGTGCCAGCCTCGAGCCGGGGAGCTCCTACAATGAGCAGTTCTTC.

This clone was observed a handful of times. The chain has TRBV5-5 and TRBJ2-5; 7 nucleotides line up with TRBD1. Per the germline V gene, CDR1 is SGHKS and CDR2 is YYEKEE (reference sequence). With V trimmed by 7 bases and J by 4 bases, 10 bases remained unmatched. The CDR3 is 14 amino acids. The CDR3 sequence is CASGLEGGGETQYF. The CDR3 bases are TGTGCCAGCGGTCTCGAAGGGGGCGGAGAGACCCAGTACTTC.

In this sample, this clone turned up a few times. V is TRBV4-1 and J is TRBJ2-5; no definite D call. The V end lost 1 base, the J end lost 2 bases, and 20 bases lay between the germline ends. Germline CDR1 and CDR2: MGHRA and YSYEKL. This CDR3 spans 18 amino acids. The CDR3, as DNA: TGCGCCAGCAGCCAAGGCCTCCTGAGGAAAGTAACACAAGAGACCCAGTACTTC. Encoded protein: CASSQGLLRKVTQETQYF.

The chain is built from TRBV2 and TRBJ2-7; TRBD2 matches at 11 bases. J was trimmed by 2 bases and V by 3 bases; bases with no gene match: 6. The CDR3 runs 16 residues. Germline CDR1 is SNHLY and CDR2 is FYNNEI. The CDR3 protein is CASSDTGTSGTYEQYF. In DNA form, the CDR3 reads TGTGCCAGCAGTGACACCGGGACTAGCGGCACCTACGAGCAGTACTTC.